The present TCR beta chain was sequenced within a study of blood T cells in healthy people across ages. On this clonotype: What it binds is not known.

The CDR3 totals 17 residues. Germline values: CDR1 DFQATT, CDR2 SNEGSKA (reference sequence). V lost 1 base and J 0 bases, leaving 16 bases between the germline ends. Primed by a sample-barcoded 5' primer and a J-beta primer mix, a second PCR proceeded for about 6 to 11 cycles. The study obtained at least 2.5 million CDR3-containing paired-end reads from every sample. TCRdb re-called the 5' RACE reads through MiXCR, storing one row per CDR3 protein. In the table there are about 1.8 million distinct CDR3 sequences, roughly 50% of which are singletons. Each donor gave roughly 9.8 milliliters of peripheral blood. Broader study findings: Diversity estimates drawn from one million T cells were deemed underestimates.

This TCR was sampled from a middle-aged woman in good health. This chain uses TRBV20-1 with TRBJ2-1; D not resolved. Sequenced input: blood. CDR3 sequence (DNA): TGCAGTGCTAGAGCCTTCGCAGGCGAGAGCTCCTACAATGAGCAGTTCTTC. This codes for CSARAFAGESSYNEQFF.